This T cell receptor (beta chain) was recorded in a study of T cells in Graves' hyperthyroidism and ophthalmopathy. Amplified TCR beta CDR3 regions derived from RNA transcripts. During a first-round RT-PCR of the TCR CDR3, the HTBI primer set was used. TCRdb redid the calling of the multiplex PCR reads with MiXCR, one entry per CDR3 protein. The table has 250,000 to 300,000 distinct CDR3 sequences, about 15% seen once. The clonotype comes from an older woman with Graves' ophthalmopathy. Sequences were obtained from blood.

CDR3 loop: CASSLTRGQGRISAGELFF. The CDR3, as DNA: TGTGCCAGCAGCTTAACCCGAGGACAGGGTCGAATTTCGGCCGGGGAGCTGTTTTTT. V usage is TRBV7-3 and J usage is TRBJ2-2, with 8 bases identical to TRBD1. J lost 6 bases, V lost 0 bases, and 15 bases had no gene match. Germline lookup yields CDR1 SGHTA and CDR2 FQGTGA. This CDR3 comprises 19 residues.